This is a list of T cell receptor beta chains from one sample in a study of blood T cell repertoires in COVID-19. TCRdb's table, derived via immunoSEQ multiplex PCR, lists solely in-frame clones and lacks some. Of under 300,000 clones detected, roughly 84% appear once; the ten largest clones hold about 2.1%. The sequenced sample was peripheral blood. The source of these receptors is a man aged 35 to 55 who had recovered from COVID-19. The CDR3 runs from the conserved cysteine through the conserved F or W. Fields, in order: D gene, V gene, J gene, clone size, CDR3 DNA, CDR3 protein. D genes are given only for firm matches. Expanded clones are given a class, and other clones once, few, many or no size at all.

.	TRBV6-5	TRBJ1-1	.	TGTGCCAGCAGTTACCGGAACACTGAAGCTTTCTTT	CASSYRNTEAFF
.	TRBV4-1	TRBJ1-1	.	TGCGCCAGCAGCCAAGTGGGGGCGCTAAAGATGAACACTGAAGCTTTCTTT	CASSQVGALKMNTEAFF
TRBD2	TRBV9	TRBJ2-1	once	TGTGCCAGCAGCGTAGAAGCGGGAGTATACAATGAGCAGTTCTTC	CASSVEAGVYNEQFF
.	TRBV6-1	TRBJ1-5	.	TGTGCCAGCAGTTCCGGGGGAAGCAATCAGCCCCAGCATTTT	CASSSGGSNQPQHF
.	TRBV20-1	TRBJ2-3	few	TGCAGTGCTATAGGCACAGATACGCAGTATTTT	CSAIGTDTQYF
.	TRBV3-1/TRBV3-2	TRBJ2-1	.	TGTGCCAGCAGATCCGACAGAAGCTCCTACAATGAGCAGTTCTTC	CASRSDRSSYNEQFF
TRBD2	TRBV4-1	TRBJ2-5	.	TGCGCCAGCAGCCAAGGGACTAGCGGGGGGCCACAAGAGACCCAGTACTTC	CASSQGTSGGPQETQYF
TRBD2	TRBV2	TRBJ2-5	.	TGTGCCAGCGCTGGGACTAGCGGGGAAGAGACCCAGTACTTC	CASAGTSGEETQYF
.	TRBV10-1	TRBJ2-1	.	TGCGCCAGCAGTGAGAGCGCCCGATACAATGAGCAGTTCTTC	CASSESARYNEQFF
TRBD2	TRBV7-2	TRBJ2-1	.	TGTGCCAGCAGCCGGACCGGGACTAGCTCCTACAATGAGCAGTTCTTC	CASSRTGTSSYNEQFF
TRBD2	TRBV5-1	TRBJ2-5	.	TGCGCCAGCTCTCTGAGCGGGGGGGCGGAAGAGACCCAGTACTTC	CASSLSGGAEETQYF
TRBD1	TRBV2	TRBJ1-4	.	TGTGCCAGCAGCCGGGACAGGGCTAATGAAAAACTGTTTTTT	CASSRDRANEKLFF
TRBD1	TRBV27	TRBJ1-6	.	TGTGCCAGCAGTTATCTCTCCGGGACAGGGGTTGTTAATTCACCCCTCCACTTT	CASSYLSGTGVVNSPLHF
TRBD1	TRBV7-2	TRBJ2-7	.	TGTGCCAGCAGCTTGGCCGGGACAGGGGAAACGTACTTC	CASSLAGTGETYF
.	TRBV10-1	TRBJ1-1	.	TGCGCCAGCAGTTTCCTCCCCCACACTGAAGCTTTCTTT	CASSFLPHTEAFF
TRBD2	TRBV7-2	TRBJ2-5	.	TGTGCCAGCAGTTTTAGCGGGGTGGCCCAGTACTTC	CASSFSGVAQYF
.	TRBV7-2	TRBJ2-2	.	TGTGCCAGCAGCTTAGGGAGAATCGCCGGGGAGCTGTTTTTT	CASSLGRIAGELFF
TRBD1	TRBV7-2	TRBJ1-2	.	TGTGCCAGCAGCTACATACAGGGGGTCTCTGGCTACACCTTC	CASSYIQGVSGYTF
.	TRBV11-2	TRBJ1-3	.	TGTGCCAGCAGCTTAGCCGGGGGGCCTGGAAACACCATATATTTT	CASSLAGGPGNTIYF
.	TRBV5-4	TRBJ2-3	few	TGTGCCAGCAGCTCCGGGATGATCACAGATACGCAGTATTTT	CASSSGMITDTQYF
.	TRBV7-2	TRBJ2-5	once	TGTGCCAGCAGCTCGTACCGGGACTCCCAAGAGACCCAGTACTTC	CASSSYRDSQETQYF
TRBD1	TRBV2	TRBJ1-5	.	TGTGCCAGCAGTCCCCTCTTTGACAGGGGCAATCAGCCCCAGCATTTT	CASSPLFDRGNQPQHF